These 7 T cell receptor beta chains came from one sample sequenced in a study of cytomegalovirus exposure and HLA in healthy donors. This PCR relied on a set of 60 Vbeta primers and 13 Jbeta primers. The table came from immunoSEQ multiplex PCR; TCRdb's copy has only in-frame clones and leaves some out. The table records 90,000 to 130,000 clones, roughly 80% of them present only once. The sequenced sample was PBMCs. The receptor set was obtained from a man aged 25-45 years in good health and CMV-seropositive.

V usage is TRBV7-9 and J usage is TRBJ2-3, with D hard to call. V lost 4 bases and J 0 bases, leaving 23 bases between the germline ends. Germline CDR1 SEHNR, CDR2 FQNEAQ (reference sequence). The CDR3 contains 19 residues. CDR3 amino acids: CASSSHVGAPPPSTDTQYF. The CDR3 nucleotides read TGTGCCAGCAGCTCCCATGTGGGCGCCCCGCCCCCTAGCACAGATACGCAGTATTTT.

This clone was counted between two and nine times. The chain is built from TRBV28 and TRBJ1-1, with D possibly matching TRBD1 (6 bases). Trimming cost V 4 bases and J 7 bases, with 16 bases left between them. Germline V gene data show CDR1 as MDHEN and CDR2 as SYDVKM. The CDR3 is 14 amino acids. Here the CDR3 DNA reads TGTGCCAGCAGTTCCCCGGGACACCTGATTGAAGCTTTCTTT. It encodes CASSSPGHLIEAFF.

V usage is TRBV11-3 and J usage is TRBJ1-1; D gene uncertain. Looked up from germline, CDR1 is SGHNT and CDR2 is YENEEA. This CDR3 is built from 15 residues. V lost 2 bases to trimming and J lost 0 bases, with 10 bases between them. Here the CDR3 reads CASSLPGIMNTEAFF. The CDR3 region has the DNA TGTGCCAGCAGCTTACCAGGTATCATGAACACTGAAGCTTTCTTT. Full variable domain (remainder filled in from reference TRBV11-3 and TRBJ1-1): EAGVVQSPRYKIIEKKQPVAFWCNPISGHNTLYWYLQNLGQGPELLIRYENEEAVDDSQLPKDRFSAERLKGVDSTLKIQPAELGDSAVYLCASSLPGIMNTEAFFGQGTRLTVV.

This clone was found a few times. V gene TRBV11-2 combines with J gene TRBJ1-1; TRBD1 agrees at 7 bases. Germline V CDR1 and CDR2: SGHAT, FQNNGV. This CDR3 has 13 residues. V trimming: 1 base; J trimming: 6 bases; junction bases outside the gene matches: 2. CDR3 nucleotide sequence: TGTGCCAGCAGCTTAGGCGGACAGGCTGAAGCTTTCTTT. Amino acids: CASSLGGQAEAFF.

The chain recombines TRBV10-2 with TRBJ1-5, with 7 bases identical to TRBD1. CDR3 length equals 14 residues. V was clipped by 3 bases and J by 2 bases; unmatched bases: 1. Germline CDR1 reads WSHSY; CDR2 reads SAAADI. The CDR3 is CASSEGQGNQPQHF. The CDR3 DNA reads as TGCGCCAGCAGTGAAGGACAGGGCAATCAGCCCCAGCATTTT.

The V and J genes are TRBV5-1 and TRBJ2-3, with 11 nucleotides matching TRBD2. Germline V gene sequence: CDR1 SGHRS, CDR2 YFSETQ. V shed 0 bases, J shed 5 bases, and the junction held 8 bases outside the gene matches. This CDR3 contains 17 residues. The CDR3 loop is CASSLEGTSGGLDTQYF. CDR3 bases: TGCGCCAGCAGCTTGGAGGGAACTAGCGGGGGTCTAGATACGCAGTATTTT. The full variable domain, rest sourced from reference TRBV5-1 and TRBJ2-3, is KAGVTQTPRYLIKTRGQQVTLSCSPISGHRSVSWYQQTPGQGLQFLFEYFSETQRNKGNFPGRFSGRQFSNSRSEMNVSTLELGDSALYLCASSLEGTSGGLDTQYFGPGTRLTVL.

Written as DNA, the CDR3 is TGTGCCAGCAGCTTGTTGATGGGGGGTTACGAGACCCAGTACTTC. Encoded protein: CASSLLMGGYETQYF. This rearrangement joins TRBV5-4 to TRBJ2-5, with D tentatively TRBD2 (6 bases). This CDR3 has 15 amino acids. Germline lookup yields CDR1 SGHNT and CDR2 YYREEE (reference sequence). V was cut by 1 base and J by 5 bases, with 15 bases left in between.